The source of this TCR beta chain is a study of T cell clonality in common variable immunodeficiency. Study-wide findings and caveats: Common variable immunodeficiency TCR beta sequences reportedly had fewer deletions and N-nucleotide insertions. What drives increased CVID clonality needs T cell subpopulation sequencing. CVID subjects had higher TCRbeta clonality than healthy controls, most marked in about a third.

Only in-frame clones appear in the TCRdb table, and some are missing; sequencing was by immunoSEQ multiplex PCR. The data show around 30,000 clones, none appearing only once, with 3.8% held by the ten largest. The CDR3 covers 11 residues. The germline V gene has CDR1 SGHDT and CDR2 YYEEEE. V gave up 5 bases and J gave up 3 bases, with 5 bases separating them. This clone has at least ten counts. The target antigen is unknown. The read gets to within 3 residues of the CDR3 end, and the germline J gene fills in the rest. Sequencing input: peripheral blood mononuclear cells. The chain recombines TRBV5-6 with TRBJ1-2; D gene ambiguous. This receptor was taken from a person aged 18 to 75 in good health. The sequenced part of the CDR3 DNA is TGTGCCAGCAGTAGGGACTATGGC. This gives the protein CASSRDYG. The complete CDR3 reads CASSRDYGYTF. Based on the CDR3 plus reference TRBV5-6 and TRBJ1-2, the full variable domain is DAGVTQSPTHLIKTRGQQVTLRCSPKSGHDTVSWYQQALGQGPQFIFQYYEEEERQRGNFPDRFSGHQFPNYSSELNVNALLLGDSALYLCASSRDYGYTFGSGTRLTVV.